This TCR beta chain derives from a study of siplizumab effects on memory and regulatory T cells. Study-level results: Under siplizumab, alloreactive sequences traced to unstimulated CD4+ memory cells were significantly reduced. Memory T cells appeared less diverse than naive cells, which seemed to contribute substantially to alloresponse. Confirmation that proliferating Tregs from siplizumab cultures had suppressive function was not obtained.

The table came from immunoSEQ multiplex PCR; TCRdb's copy has only in-frame clones and leaves some out. The sample consists of about 99,000 clones, nearly 95% of them appearing once. Regarding this clone: Its target is not known.

Germline V lookup: CDR1 SGHTA, CDR2 FQGNSA. The CDR3 contains 17 residues. The V and J ends lost 4 bases and 0 bases, in that order; junction bases with no gene match: 9. The rearrangement joins TRBV7-2 to TRBJ2-1; TRBD2 matches at 7 bases. The sample was Tregs sorted from blood. This receptor was identified in a human donor in good health. CDR3 DNA sequence: TGTGCCAGCAGCTCAATAACAGCGGGGAACTCCTACAATGAGCAGTTCTTC. Translating it yields CASSSITAGNSYNEQFF.